This T cell receptor (beta chain) was profiled in a study of tumor-infiltrating lymphocytes in primary liver carcinoma. About the research overall: All patients had surgically resected primary liver carcinoma.

In its sample, this clonotype was seen a few times. The germline gives CDR1 GTSNPN, CDR2 SVGIG (reference sequence). The CDR3 covers 13 residues. Deletions cut 1 base from V and 3 bases from J, with 6 bases between. Both blood RNA, taken from unsorted whole blood, and germline DNA were extracted. Patients in the cohort were treatment-naive and living with chronic HBV infection. Total RNA amounting to roughly 0.5 ug was the source from which TCR beta cDNA was made with a constant-region primer. A slightly modified ARM-PCR protocol with three nested multiplex PCR rounds produced these TCR beta libraries. TRBV1-TRBV30 forward primers paired with a C-beta reverse primer were used in the first two PCR rounds, which ran approximately 11 cycles each. MiXCR was run by TCRdb on the multiplex PCR reads, yielding one entry per CDR3 protein. Of about 200,000 distinct CDR3 sequences in the sample, approximately 64% were seen once.

The sequence was obtained from an older woman with primary liver carcinoma and hepatitis B virus infection. Sequenced material: peripheral blood. This sequence joins TRBV30 and TRBJ2-2; no firm D call. CDR3 protein: CAWSETYTGELFF. The CDR3 bases are TGTGCCTGGAGTGAGACCTACACCGGGGAGCTGTTTTTT.